This TCR beta chain stems from a study of blood T cell repertoires in COVID-19. Study overall: Researchers got acute and convalescent COVID-19 samples from the United States, Italy and Spain.

Some clones are missing from TCRdb's copy, which holds only in-frame ones; the method was immunoSEQ multiplex PCR. The data contain around 72,000 clones, roughly 80% of them singletons. The sample was peripheral blood. The sequence was collected from a woman aged 55-69 years with acute or convalescent COVID-19.

DNA of the CDR3: TGTGCCAGCAGCCAACCTCCGGGACAGGGAAACACCGGGGAGCTGTTTTTT. It codes for CASSQPPGQGNTGELFF. The rearrangement joins TRBV4-2 to TRBJ2-2; 9 nucleotides line up with TRBD1. There are 17 residues in the CDR3. After removal of 2 bases from V and 2 bases from J, the junction contained 6 bases not matched to a gene. Germline loops: CDR1 LGHNA, CDR2 YNFKEQ.